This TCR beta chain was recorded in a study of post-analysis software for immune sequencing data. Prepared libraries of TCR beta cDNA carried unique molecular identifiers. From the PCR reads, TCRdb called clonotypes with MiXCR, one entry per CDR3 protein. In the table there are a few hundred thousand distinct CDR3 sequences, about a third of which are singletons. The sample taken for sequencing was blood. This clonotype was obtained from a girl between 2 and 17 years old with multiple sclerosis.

This chain's CDR3 is CASSQARTGGFLETQYF. The CDR3 DNA reads TGTGCCAGCAGCCAGGCTAGGACAGGGGGCTTTTTAGAGACCCAGTACTTC. The rearrangement joins TRBV3-1 to TRBJ2-5, with 11 bases aligning to TRBD1. The CDR3 has 17 residues. The germline gives CDR1 LGHDT, CDR2 YNNKEL (reference sequence). After removal of 3 bases from V and 4 bases from J, the junction contained 10 bases not matched to a gene.